The 22 T cell receptor beta chains listed next were all sequenced from one sample in a study of patients and donors after allogeneic stem cell transplantation. TCRdb recomputed calls from the RT-PCR reads with MiXCR, one row per CDR3 protein. The sample has about 400,000 distinct CDR3 sequences; approximately 16% are singletons. The sample consisted of blood, either unsorted or a sorted T cell fraction (not recorded which). All receptors derive from a human donor who was either an allogeneic HSCT recipient or a stem cell or donor lymphocyte infusion donor (not recorded which). It is not recorded whose cells these are; they may come from a transplant donor.

Many counts were recorded for this clonotype. The CDR3 protein is CATSREQGVNEKLFF. CDR3 DNA: TGTGCCACCAGCAGAGAACAGGGAGTTAATGAAAAACTGTTTTTT. The chain links TRBV15 to TRBJ1-4; possible D gene TRBD1, 6 bases. V lost 0 bases to trimming and J lost 4 bases, with 9 bases between them. Germline CDR1 is LNHNV and CDR2 is YYDKDF (reference sequence). The CDR3 runs 15 residues.

The chain combines TRBV14 with TRBJ2-3; 8 nucleotides line up with TRBD1. This CDR3 is built from 18 residues. V was clipped by 4 bases and J by 7 bases; unmatched bases: 19. The germline V gene has CDR1 SGHDN and CDR2 FVKESK. CDR3 nucleotide sequence: TGTGCCAGCAGCCCCAAGTGGAAGCTGACAGGGGATCCGTATACGCAGTATTTT. Translation gives CASSPKWKLTGDPYTQYF.

This clonotype was counted between two and nine times. The rearrangement uses TRBV6-5 and TRBJ2-3, with 11 bases fitting TRBD2. This CDR3 has 13 amino acids. With 4 bases clipped from V and 15 bases from J, the junction kept 9 bases outside the gene matches. CDR1 and CDR2 (germline): MNHEY, SVGAGI. Here the CDR3 DNA reads TGTGCCAGCAGTTCCTCCGGACTAGCGGGCGCTTATTTT. Translated: CASSSSGLAGAYF.

This clonotype was counted between two and nine times. The chain uses TRBV9 and TRBJ1-2; 7 nucleotides agree with TRBD1. The V and J ends lost 0 bases and 4 bases, in that order; junction bases with no gene match: 3. Germline values: CDR1 SGDLS, CDR2 YYNGEE. The CDR3 totals 14 residues. This chain's CDR3 is CASSVDDRVYGYTF. The CDR3 DNA reads TGTGCCAGCAGCGTAGACGACAGGGTCTATGGCTACACCTTC.

The chain uses TRBV7-3 and TRBJ1-3; D unresolved. The CDR3 sequence is 17 residues long. The germline CDR1 and CDR2 sequences are SGHTA and FQGTGA. Trimming shortened V by 0 bases and J by 4 bases, and 16 bases separated the two germline ends. The CDR3 here is CASSLTSGPPGGNTIYF. The CDR3, as DNA: TGTGCCAGCAGCTTAACTTCTGGGCCTCCAGGAGGAAACACCATATATTTT.

Comment on this clonotype: The junction shows a germline mismatch at one end, possibly a read error. This sequence joins TRBV4-1 and TRBJ2-7; 8 nucleotides agree with TRBD2. The CDR3 spans 11 residues. CDR1 is MGHRA, CDR2 YSYEKL, per germline. CDR3 in DNA: TGCGCCAGCAGCCAACCCCGAGCGGGGGCCTTC. This sequence encodes CASSQPRAGAF.

This clonotype occurred a few times. This rearrangement joins TRBV6-2 or TRBV6-3 to TRBJ1-1, with D hard to call. With 6 bases removed from V and 0 bases from J, the gap between germline ends came to 11 bases. Germline CDR1 and CDR2: MNHEY and SVGEGT. This CDR3 contains 14 residues. The DNA for the CDR3 is TGTGCCAGCAGCAAGGACCGGTTGAACACTGAAGCTTTCTTT. Translation: CASSKDRLNTEAFF.

This clonotype occurred once. The chain links TRBV10-3 to TRBJ1-2; D gene uncertain. The CDR3 contains 14 residues. CDR1 and CDR2 (germline): ENHRY, SYGVKD. Trimming took 6 bases from V and 12 from J, leaving 23 bases between them. DNA of the CDR3: TGTGCCATCAGCACTCATCGGACGGAGGAGGGCCACACCTTC. It codes for CAISTHRTEEGHTF.

There are many counts of this clonotype. The chain employs TRBV5-1 and TRBJ1-2; D possibly corresponds to TRBD1 (5 bases). In germline, CDR1 is SGHRS, CDR2 YFSETQ. V was clipped by 5 bases and J by 2 bases, with 16 bases between them. The CDR3 runs 15 residues. CDR3 amino acids: CASRLQGADNYGYTF. CDR3 DNA: TGCGCCAGCAGGCTTCAGGGAGCAGACAACTATGGCTACACCTTC.

Ten or more counts support this clonotype. This chain joins TRBV12-3 or TRBV12-4 and TRBJ2-4; D is possibly TRBD2 (6 bases). The V and J ends lost 6 bases and 0 bases respectively, with 15 bases between them. The CDR3 is 16 residues long. CDR3 in amino acids: CASRTRGTVAKNIQYF. Written as DNA, the CDR3 is TGTGCCAGCAGAACCCGGGGGACTGTAGCCAAAAACATTCAGTACTTC.

This clonotype was counted only a few times. The CDR3 DNA reads as TGTGCCAGCAGCTTGGTGAAGGGGGACGAGCAGTACTTC. It encodes CASSLVKGDEQYF. This chain uses TRBV4-2 with TRBJ2-7; tentatively, D is TRBD1 (6 bases). The ends were cut back, 5 bases at V and 5 bases at J, with 13 bases in the middle. Germline assignment: CDR1 LGHNA and CDR2 YNFKEQ. CDR3 length equals 13 residues.

The chain joins TRBV12-3 or TRBV12-4 to TRBJ1-2; maybe TRBD1 (5 bases). V lost 3 bases, J lost 8 bases, and 10 bases lay in between. The CDR3 is made up of 12 amino acids. CDR3: CASSFRVRGYTF. The CDR3 DNA is TGTGCCAGCAGTTTCAGGGTTCGGGGCTACACCTTC.

This clonotype occurred a few times. This sequence joins TRBV2 and TRBJ1-4; TRBD1 might be the D (5 bases). The CDR3 is 15 amino acids. The V end was cut by 4 bases, the J end by 2 bases, with 11 bases between. CDR1 and CDR2 (germline): SNHLY, FYNNEI. The CDR3 sequence is CASSVEGLTNEKLFF. CDR3 DNA: TGTGCCAGCAGTGTGGAGGGGCTTACTAATGAAAAACTGTTTTTT.

The V call is TRBV30, the J call TRBJ2-3, with D possibly matching TRBD2 (5 bases). The germline gives CDR1 GTSNPN, CDR2 SVGIG (reference sequence). The length of the CDR3 is 11 residues. Trimming removed 6 bases from V and 8 bases from J, with 12 bases in between. The CDR3: CACGERGTQYF. DNA of the CDR3: TGTGCCTGTGGGGAGCGTGGTACGCAGTATTTT.

V and J are TRBV9 and TRBJ1-2, with D maybe TRBD1 (5 bases). Germline CDR1 reads SGDLS; CDR2 reads YYNGEE. The V end was cut by 0 bases, the J end by 4 bases, with 13 bases between. This CDR3 is built from 15 residues. CDR3 DNA sequence: TGTGCCAGCAGCGTAGGGACACCATCCAGCTATGGCTACACCTTC. Protein sequence: CASSVGTPSSYGYTF.

The J gene is TRBJ2-3, the V gene TRBV24-1; 10 bases fit TRBD2. This CDR3 has 17 amino acids. Germline V gene lookup returns CDR1 KGHDR and CDR2 SFDVKD. The ends lost 0 bases at V and 4 bases at J; junction bases unmatched: 6. CDR3 DNA: TGTGCCACCAGTGATTTGCGGCTAGCGGGAGACCCAGATACGCAGTATTTT. Its translation is CATSDLRLAGDPDTQYF.

This clonotype was picked up a small number of times. This chain joins TRBV5-6 and TRBJ2-3, with 11 bases that match TRBD2. Germline values: CDR1 SGHDT, CDR2 YYEEEE. The V segment lost 4 bases and the J segment 5 bases; nucleotides outside the gene matches: 18. The CDR3 is 19 amino acids. CDR3 coding DNA: TGTGCCAGCAGCGAGATGTGGACTAGCGGGCCTTCGGGGGGAGATACGCAGTATTTT. Residues: CASSEMWTSGPSGGDTQYF.

This clonotype was observed many times. In nucleotides, the CDR3 is TGCAGTGCTCGACAGGGAGTCTATGGCTACACCTTC. It yields the protein CSARQGVYGYTF. The chain recombines TRBV20-1 with TRBJ1-2, with 7 bases that match TRBD1. CDR3 length equals 12 residues. Germline CDR1 reads DFQATT; CDR2 reads SNEGSKA (reference sequence). The trim removed 5 bases at V and 4 bases at J, leaving 4 bases unmatched.

This clonotype was observed a few times. The rearrangement links TRBV28 to TRBJ2-7; 7 nucleotides match TRBD2. The CDR3 spans 14 residues. CDR1 is MDHEN, CDR2 SYDVKM, per germline. V lost 4 bases to trimming and J lost 2 bases; unmatched junction nucleotides: 5. The CDR3 loop is CASSSDAGAYEQYF. CDR3 DNA: TGTGCCAGCAGTTCTGATGCGGGGGCCTACGAGCAGTACTTC.

The table lists this clonotype with many counts. This chain connects TRBV9 to TRBJ2-7; 11 bases agree with TRBD1. V lost 0 bases and J lost 3; bases outside the gene matches: 2. Germline assignment: CDR1 SGDLS and CDR2 YYNGEE. There are 15 residues in the CDR3. CDR3 residues: CASSVGTGGYYEQYF. CDR3 in DNA: TGTGCCAGCAGCGTAGGGACAGGGGGCTACTACGAGCAGTACTTC.

This chain connects TRBV2 to TRBJ2-2; 8 bases map to TRBD2. The germline V gene has CDR1 SNHLY and CDR2 FYNNEI. This CDR3 region has 12 residues. After removal of 8 bases from V and 5 bases from J, the junction contained 1 base not matched to a gene. This chain's CDR3 is CASREGTGELFF. Written as DNA, the CDR3 is TGTGCCAGCCGGGAGGGGACCGGGGAGCTGTTTTTT. The full variable domain, its missing parts supplied by reference TRBV2 and TRBJ2-2, is EPEVTQTPSHQVTQMGQEVILRCVPISNHLYFYWYRQILGQKVEFLVSFYNNEISEKSEIFDDQFSVERPDGSNFTLKIRSTKLEDSAMYFCASREGTGELFFGEGSRLTVL.

This clonotype was observed many times. The CDR3 DNA reads TGTGCCTGGAGACCGGGACAGGGGCGATTCGGGCAGTACTTC. This gives the protein CAWRPGQGRFGQYF. The rearrangement uses TRBV30 and TRBJ2-7, with 10 bases identical to TRBD1. CDR1 and CDR2 from the germline V gene are GTSNPN and SVGIG (reference sequence). CDR3 length equals 14 residues. The J segment lost 9 bases and the V segment lost 3 bases, leaving 11 bases of the junction unmatched.